These 10 T cell receptor beta chains came from one sample sequenced in a study of blood T cell repertoires in COVID-19. Measured with immunoSEQ multiplex PCR; TCRdb has only the in-frame clones, and not every one. Altogether 100,000 to 150,000 clones are present, over 75% being singletons, with the ten largest covering about an eighth. The sequencing input was peripheral blood. The receptors stem from a man in his 60s with acute or convalescent COVID-19.

The chain's CDR3 is CASSLIAGVETQYF. The DNA of the CDR3 is TGCGCCAGCAGCTTGATAGCGGGAGTTGAGACCCAGTACTTC. The J gene is TRBJ2-5, the V gene TRBV5-1; 9 nucleotides align to TRBD2. The CDR3 contains 14 residues. CDR1 is SGHRS, CDR2 YFSETQ, per germline. The V segment lost 1 base and the J segment 5 bases; nucleotides outside the gene matches: 3.

This clone appeared a few times. Different DNA sequences within this sample yield the same CDR3. This rearrangement joins TRBV30 to TRBJ2-3; 8 bases are a match to TRBD2. CDR1 is GTSNPN, CDR2 SVGIG, per germline (reference sequence). The junction had 6 bases not matched to a gene; V was cut back by 1 base and J by 0 bases. The CDR3 contains 16 residues. The DNA of the CDR3 is TGTGCCTGGAGTGGTCTAGCGGGCGCTAGCACAGATACGCAGTATTTT. This sequence encodes CAWSGLAGASTDTQYF.

The chain carries TRBV9 and TRBJ2-2; 10 bases are shared with TRBD2. V shed 0 bases and J 4 bases; nucleotides not matched to a gene: 3. Germline V gene sequence: CDR1 SGDLS, CDR2 YYNGEE. CDR3 length: 16 amino acids. DNA of the CDR3: TGTGCCAGCAGCGTAGACCTAGCGGGGGCCACCGGGGAGCTGTTTTTT. Its protein product is CASSVDLAGATGELFF.

This clone was seen a few times. The CDR3 reads CRLSGGSRQFF. The CDR3 coding sequence is TGCAGACTGTCCGGGGGGTCGCGGCAGTTCTTC. The rearrangement uses TRBV20-1 and TRBJ2-1; 7 bases match TRBD2. This CDR3 comprises 11 residues. Germline CDR1 is DFQATT and CDR2 is SNEGSKA (reference sequence).

The V and J genes are TRBV28 and TRBJ1-5; D uncertain. Germline loops: CDR1 MDHEN, CDR2 SYDVKM. The CDR3 consists of 13 residues. V gave up 4 bases and J gave up 1 base, with 5 bases separating them. The DNA of the CDR3 is TGTGCCAGCAGTTCCCCGAGCAATCAGCCCCAGCATTTT. It is translated as CASSSPSNQPQHF.

The chain has TRBV14 and TRBJ2-1; 8 bases are shared with TRBD2. Per the germline V gene, CDR1 is SGHDN and CDR2 is FVKESK. This CDR3 is 15 amino acids long. With V trimmed by 4 bases and J by 1 base, 3 bases remained unmatched. This CDR3 reads CASSRIAGSYNEQFF. The CDR3 coding sequence is TGTGCCAGCAGCCGGATAGCGGGGTCCTACAATGAGCAGTTCTTC. The whole variable domain, filled in from reference TRBV14 and TRBJ2-1, reads EAGVTQFPSHSVIEKGQTVTLRCDPISGHDNLYWYRRVMGKEIKFLLHFVKESKQDESGMPNNRFLAERTGGTYSTLKVQPAELEDSGVYFCASSRIAGSYNEQFFGPGTRLTVL.

V is TRBV29-1 and J is TRBJ1-1; D is undetermined. Trimming shortened V by 7 bases and J by 1 base, and 22 bases separated the two germline ends. Germline CDR1 and CDR2: SQVTM and ANQGSEA. The CDR3 spans 16 residues. The CDR3 reads CSATRPSGKANTEAFF. CDR3 sequence (DNA): TGCAGCGCTACTAGGCCCTCGGGGAAGGCGAACACTGAAGCTTTCTTT.

J is TRBJ2-1 and V is TRBV9, with 7 bases aligning to TRBD1. The V and J ends lost 3 bases and 8 bases, in that order; junction bases with no gene match: 29. The V gene's germline CDR1 is SGDLS and CDR2 YYNGEE. The CDR3 consists of 21 residues. DNA for the CDR3: TGTGCCAGCAGCGCCTCCCCCGTTGCGACAGGGCGTAAGCTCCGTTTCCATGAGCAGTTCTTC. This codes for CASSASPVATGRKLRFHEQFF.

In this sample, this clone turned up once. The chain links TRBV3-1 (or the pseudogene TRBV3-2) to TRBJ2-5, with TRBD2 as a possible D gene (5 bases). The germline CDR1 and CDR2 sequences are LGHDT and YNNKEL (reference sequence). The CDR3 is made up of 12 amino acids. V was shortened by 5 bases and J by 7 bases, with 11 bases between the two germline ends. This chain's CDR3 is CASSTDRGTQYF. The DNA of the CDR3 is TGTGCCAGCAGCACGGACCGGGGGACCCAGTACTTC.

The rearrangement joins TRBV19 to TRBJ1-1, with TRBD1 matching 10 bases. Looked up from germline, CDR1 is LNHDA and CDR2 is SQIVND (reference sequence). With 6 bases clipped from V and 1 base from J, the junction kept 5 bases outside the gene matches. The CDR3 runs 15 residues. CDR3 sequence reads: CASRSRTGGNTEAFF. CDR3 coding DNA: TGTGCCAGTAGATCCAGGACAGGGGGGAACACTGAAGCTTTCTTT.